This entry features one TCR beta chain sequence. Its specificity is not known. The data are from a study of CD8+ T cells in alopecia areata. Notes on the study in general: Many expanded lesional clones persisted in scalp and blood during tofacitinib treatment. More clonal than normal scalp was lesional scalp, particularly alopecia totalis/universalis.

The treatment was: oral pan-JAK inhibitor, 5-10 mg twice daily. Trimming left V 9 bases short and J 3 bases short, with 9 bases between. Germline lookup yields CDR1 SNHLY and CDR2 FYNNEI. The CDR3 contains 12 residues. RNA, once extracted, was reverse transcribed into cDNA for use as the sequencing template. Generated by immunoSEQ multiplex PCR, the TCRdb table keeps only in-frame clones and is missing some. This sample has approximately 140,000 clones, with around four fifths found just once. The chain couples TRBV2 to TRBJ2-1; D perhaps matches TRBD2 (5 bases). This clonotype originated in a human donor with alopecia areata. This sample comprised CD8+ T cells sorted from blood, obtained at week 4, from a patient treated with tofacitinib. The CDR3 nucleotides read TGTGCCAGTGCTCGGGGCTACAATGAGCAGTTCTTC. This sequence encodes CASARGYNEQFF.